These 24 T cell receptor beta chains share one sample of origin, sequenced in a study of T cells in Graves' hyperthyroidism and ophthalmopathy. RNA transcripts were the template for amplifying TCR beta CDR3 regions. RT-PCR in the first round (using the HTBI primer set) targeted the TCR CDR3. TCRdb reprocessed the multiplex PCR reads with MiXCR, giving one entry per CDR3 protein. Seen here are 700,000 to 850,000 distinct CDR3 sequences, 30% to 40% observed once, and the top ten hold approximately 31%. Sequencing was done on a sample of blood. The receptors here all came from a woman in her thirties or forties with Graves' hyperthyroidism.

The CDR3 DNA is TGTGCCATCAGTGGTGGAGCTGAAAGGGACGTTTGGCCCCAGCATTTT. It translates to CAISGGAERDVWPQHF. The chain has TRBV10-3 and TRBJ1-5, with a possible D match to TRBD1 (5 bases). This CDR3 has 16 amino acids. The V gene's germline CDR1 is ENHRY and CDR2 SYGVKD. Trimming took off 4 bases at V and 9 bases at J, with 22 bases between the two ends.

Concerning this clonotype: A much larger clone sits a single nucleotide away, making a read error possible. The CDR3 reads CSAPTSGQEAQYF. CDR3 in DNA: TGCAGTGCTCCGACTAGCGGCCAAGAGGCCCAGTACTTC. This chain uses TRBV20-1 with TRBJ2-5; 9 bases agree with TRBD2. The CDR3 covers 13 residues. Germline V lookup: CDR1 DFQATT, CDR2 SNEGSKA (reference sequence).

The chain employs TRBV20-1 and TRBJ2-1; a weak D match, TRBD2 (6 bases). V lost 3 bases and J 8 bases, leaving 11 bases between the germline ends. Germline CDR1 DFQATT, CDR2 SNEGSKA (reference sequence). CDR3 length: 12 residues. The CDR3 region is CSASIREDEQFF. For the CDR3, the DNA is TGCAGTGCTAGTATCAGGGAGGATGAGCAGTTCTTC.

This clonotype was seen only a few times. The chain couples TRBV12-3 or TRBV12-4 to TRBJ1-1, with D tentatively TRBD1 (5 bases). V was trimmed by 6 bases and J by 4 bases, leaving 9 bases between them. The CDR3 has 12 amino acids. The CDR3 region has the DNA TGTGCCAGCAGCAGGGAGAGCACTGAAGCTTTCTTT. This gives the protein CASSRESTEAFF.

The CDR3 DNA follows: TGTGCCAGCAGGGCCCGGACAGGGGGCGGGGAAGAGACCCAGTACTTC. Protein product: CASRARTGGGEETQYF. The chain uses TRBV12-3 or TRBV12-4 and TRBJ2-5, with TRBD1 matching over 11 bases. The CDR3 sequence is 16 residues long. J was trimmed by 3 bases and V by 6 bases; bases with no gene match: 9.

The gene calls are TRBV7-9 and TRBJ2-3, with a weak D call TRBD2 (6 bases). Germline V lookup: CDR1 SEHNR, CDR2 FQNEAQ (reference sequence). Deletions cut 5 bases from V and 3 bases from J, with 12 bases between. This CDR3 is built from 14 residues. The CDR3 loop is CASSPGGETDTQYF. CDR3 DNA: TGTGCCAGCAGCCCTGGCGGGGAGACAGATACGCAGTATTTT.

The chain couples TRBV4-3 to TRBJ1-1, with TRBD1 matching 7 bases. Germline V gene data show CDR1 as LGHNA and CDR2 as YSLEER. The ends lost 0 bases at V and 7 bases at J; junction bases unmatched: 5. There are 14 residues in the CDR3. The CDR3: CASSQDLGTVEAFF. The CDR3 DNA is TGCGCCAGCAGCCAAGATCTGGGGACAGTTGAAGCTTTCTTT.

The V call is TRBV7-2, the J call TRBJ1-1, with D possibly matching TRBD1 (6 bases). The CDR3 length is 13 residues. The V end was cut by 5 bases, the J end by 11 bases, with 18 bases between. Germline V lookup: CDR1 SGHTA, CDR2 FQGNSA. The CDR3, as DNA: TGTGCCAGCAGCCGAGGGACACGGATCTCCGCTTTCTTT. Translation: CASSRGTRISAFF. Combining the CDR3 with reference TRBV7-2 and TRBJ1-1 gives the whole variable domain GAGVSQSPSNKVTEKGKDVELRCDPISGHTALYWYRQSLGQGLEFLIYFQGNSAPDKSGLPSDRFSAERTGGSVSTLTIQRTQQEDSAVYLCASSRGTRISAFFGQGTRLTVV.

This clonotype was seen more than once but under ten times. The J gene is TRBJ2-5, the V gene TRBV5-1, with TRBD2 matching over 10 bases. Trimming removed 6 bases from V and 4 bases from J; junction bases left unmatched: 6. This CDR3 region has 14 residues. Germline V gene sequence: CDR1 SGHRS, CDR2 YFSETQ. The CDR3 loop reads CASTSGSGAETQYF. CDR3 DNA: TGCGCCAGCACTAGCGGGAGTGGTGCAGAGACCCAGTACTTC.

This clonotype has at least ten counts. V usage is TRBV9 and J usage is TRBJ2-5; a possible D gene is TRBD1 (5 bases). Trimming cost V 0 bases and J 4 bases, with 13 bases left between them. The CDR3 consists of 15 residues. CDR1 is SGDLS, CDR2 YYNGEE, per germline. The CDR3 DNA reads TGTGCCAGCAGCGTAGATCCCTGGGGCGGAGAGACCCAGTACTTC. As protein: CASSVDPWGGETQYF.

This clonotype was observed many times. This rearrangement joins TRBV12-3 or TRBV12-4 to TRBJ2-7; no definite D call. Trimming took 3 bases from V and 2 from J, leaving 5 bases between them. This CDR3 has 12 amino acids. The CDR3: CASSFWAYEQYF. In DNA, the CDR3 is TGTGCCAGCAGTTTCTGGGCCTACGAGCAGTACTTC.

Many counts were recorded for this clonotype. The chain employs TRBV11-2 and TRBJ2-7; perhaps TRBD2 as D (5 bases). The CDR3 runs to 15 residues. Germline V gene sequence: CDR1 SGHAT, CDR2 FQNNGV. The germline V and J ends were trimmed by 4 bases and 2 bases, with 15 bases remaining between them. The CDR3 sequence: CASSSAAGYTYEQYF. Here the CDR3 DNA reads TGTGCCAGCAGCTCGGCCGCGGGTTACACCTACGAGCAGTACTTC.

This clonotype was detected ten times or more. The chain's CDR3 is CATSRDLSAWTANVKLFF. As DNA, the CDR3 is TGTGCCACCAGCAGAGATCTGAGTGCATGGACAGCCAACGTTAAACTGTTTTTT. V and J are TRBV15 and TRBJ1-4, with a weak D call TRBD1 (6 bases). The CDR3 is 18 residues long. Germline V gene lookup returns CDR1 LNHNV and CDR2 YYDKDF (reference sequence). V was clipped by 0 bases and J by 11 bases, with 25 bases between them.

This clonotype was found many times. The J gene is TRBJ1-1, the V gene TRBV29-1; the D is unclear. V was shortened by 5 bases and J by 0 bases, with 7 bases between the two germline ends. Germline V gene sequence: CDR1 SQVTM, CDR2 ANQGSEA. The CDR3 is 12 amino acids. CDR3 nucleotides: TGCAGCGTTTCTCGCATGAACACTGAAGCTTTCTTT. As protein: CSVSRMNTEAFF.

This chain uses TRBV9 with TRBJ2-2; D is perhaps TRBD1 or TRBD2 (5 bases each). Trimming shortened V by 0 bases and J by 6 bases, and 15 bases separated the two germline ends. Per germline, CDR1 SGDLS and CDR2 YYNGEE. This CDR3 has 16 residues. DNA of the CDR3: TGTGCCAGCAGCGTAGATCATGGTCTGGGGGCCGGGGAGCTGTTTTTT. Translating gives CASSVDHGLGAGELFF. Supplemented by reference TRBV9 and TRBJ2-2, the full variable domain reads DSGVTQTPKHLITATGQRVTLRCSPRSGDLSVYWYQQSLDQGLQFLIQYYNGEERAKGNILERFSAQQFPDLHSELNLSSLELGDSALYFCASSVDHGLGAGELFFGEGSRLTVL.

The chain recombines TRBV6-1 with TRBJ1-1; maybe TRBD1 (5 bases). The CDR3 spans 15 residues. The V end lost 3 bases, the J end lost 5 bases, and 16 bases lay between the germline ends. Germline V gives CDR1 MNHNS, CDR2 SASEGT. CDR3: CASSDRVGGGTEAFF. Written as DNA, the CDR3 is TGTGCCAGCAGTGACCGGGTGGGGGGAGGTACTGAAGCTTTCTTT.

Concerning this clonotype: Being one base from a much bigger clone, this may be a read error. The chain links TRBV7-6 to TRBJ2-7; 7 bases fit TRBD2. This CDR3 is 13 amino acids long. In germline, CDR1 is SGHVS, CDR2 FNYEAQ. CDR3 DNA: TGTGCCAGCACGGCTAGCGGTACCTACGAGCGGTACTTC. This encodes CASTASGTYERYF.

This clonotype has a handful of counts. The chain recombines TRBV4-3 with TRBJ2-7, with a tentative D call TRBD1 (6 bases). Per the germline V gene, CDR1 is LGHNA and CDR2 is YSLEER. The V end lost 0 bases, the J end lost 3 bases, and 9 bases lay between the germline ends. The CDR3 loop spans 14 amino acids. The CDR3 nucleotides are TGCGCCAGCAGCCAAGAGCAGGGGCACTACGAGCAGTACTTC. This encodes CASSQEQGHYEQYF.

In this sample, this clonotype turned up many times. The CDR3 here is CASKGWNTEAFF. In DNA, the CDR3 is TGTGCCAGCAAAGGGTGGAACACTGAAGCTTTCTTT. The rearrangement uses TRBV25-1 and TRBJ1-1; the D is unclear. Between the trimmed V and J ends, which lost 7 bases and 1 base, there was a span of 7 bases. Looked up from germline, CDR1 is MGHDK and CDR2 is SYGVNS. The CDR3 sequence is 12 residues long.

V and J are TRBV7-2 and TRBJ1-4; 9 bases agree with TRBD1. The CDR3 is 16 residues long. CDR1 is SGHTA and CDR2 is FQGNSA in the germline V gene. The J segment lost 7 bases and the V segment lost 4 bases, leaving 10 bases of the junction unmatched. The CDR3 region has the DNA TGTGCCAGCAGCTACCGGGGACAGGGTCGTACTGAAAAACTGTTTTTT. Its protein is CASSYRGQGRTEKLFF.

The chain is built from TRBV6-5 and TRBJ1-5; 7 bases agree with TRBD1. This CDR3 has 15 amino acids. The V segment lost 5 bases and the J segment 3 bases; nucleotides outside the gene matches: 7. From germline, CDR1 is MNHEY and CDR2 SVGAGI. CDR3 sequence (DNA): TGTGCCAGCAGTACATCCACAGGGGCCAATCAGCCCCAGCATTTT. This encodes CASSTSTGANQPQHF.

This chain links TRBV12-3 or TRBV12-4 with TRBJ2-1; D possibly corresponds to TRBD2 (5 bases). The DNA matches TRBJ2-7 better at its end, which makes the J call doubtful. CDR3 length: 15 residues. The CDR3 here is CASSFPRGQVSEQYF. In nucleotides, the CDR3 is TGTGCCAGCAGTTTTCCCCGGGGTCAGGTCAGTGAGCAGTACTTC.

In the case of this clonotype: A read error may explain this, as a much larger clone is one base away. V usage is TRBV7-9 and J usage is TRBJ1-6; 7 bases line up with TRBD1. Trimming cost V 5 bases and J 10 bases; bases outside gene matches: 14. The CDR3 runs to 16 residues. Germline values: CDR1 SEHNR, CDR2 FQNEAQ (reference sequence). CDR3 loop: CASSPNTGAPRSPLHF. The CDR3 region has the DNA TGTGCCAGCAGCCCGAATACAGGGGCACCCAGGTCACCCCTCCACTTT.

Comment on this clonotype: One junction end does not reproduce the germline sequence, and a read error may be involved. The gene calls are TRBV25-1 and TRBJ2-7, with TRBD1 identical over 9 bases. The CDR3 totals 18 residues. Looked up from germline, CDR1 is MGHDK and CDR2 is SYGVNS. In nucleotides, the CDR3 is TGCGCCAGCAGTGAATTGGGTTCGTTAGGGACAGGGAGCTACGAGCAGTACTTC. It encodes CASSELGSLGTGSYEQYF.